This entry features one TCR beta chain sequence. Its matching antigen is unknown. The data were obtained in a study of OX40 agonist ivuxolimab in advanced cancers. General observations from the study: Fewer expanded clones were found on average in CD4+ than in CD8+ T cells.

Some clones are missing from TCRdb's copy, which holds only in-frame ones; the method was immunoSEQ multiplex PCR. The data show tens of thousands of clones, with around 93% seen just once and 8.7% held by the top ten. V shed 1 base and J 0 bases; nucleotides not matched to a gene: 9. Germline CDR1 SQVTM, CDR2 ANQGSEA. This CDR3 is 17 amino acids long. The sample consisted of CD4+ or CD8+ T cells sorted from blood, taken in a trial of the OX40 agonist ivuxolimab. The receptor's source is an adult with an advanced solid tumor such as melanoma, head and neck, liver or kidney cancer. V is TRBV29-1 and J is TRBJ2-3; 8 positions match TRBD1. In nucleotides, the CDR3 is TGCAGCGTTGAAGGAATCCGGGACAGGCCTAGCACAGATACGCAGTATTTT. Encoded protein: CSVEGIRDRPSTDTQYF.